The T cell receptor beta chain described here comes from a study of graft-versus-host responses after intestinal transplantation. About the study: Each recipient received anti-thymocyte globulin induction, then tacrolimus and steroids for about three years.

Proliferating CFSE-low CD3+CD4+ and CD3+CD8+ responders were sorted after the reaction. The germline V and J ends were trimmed by 4 bases and 2 bases, with 10 bases remaining between them. This CDR3 region has 14 residues. Germline V gene sequence: CDR1 SGHNT, CDR2 YYREEE (reference sequence). Clones were sequenced by immunoSEQ multiplex PCR, and TCRdb holds only the in-frame ones, with some missing. Of tens of thousands of clones in the sample, 50% to 60% are singletons; the top ten hold over 1%. The sequences come from alloreactive CD4+ T cells from a mixed lymphocyte reaction culture, collected before intestinal transplant. The sample's subset: CFSE-low proliferating T cells sorted from approximately 6-day pre-transplant mixed lymphocyte reaction (GvH or HvG direction). The rearrangement uses TRBV5-4 and TRBJ1-3; D ambiguous. This receptor was obtained from a human patient who received an intestinal transplant. Here the CDR3 DNA reads TGTGCCAGCAGCCCGTATGGAGCTGGAAACACCATATATTTT. It is translated as CASSPYGAGNTIYF.